This T cell receptor (beta chain) emerged from a study of blood T cell repertoires in COVID-19. Background on the study: Samples came from the United States, Italy and Spain, spanning acute and convalescent COVID-19.

Generated by immunoSEQ multiplex PCR, the TCRdb table keeps only in-frame clones and is missing some. The data show about 480,000 clones, approximately 90% seen once. The source material was peripheral blood. The source of this sequence is a woman aged 25 to 45 with acute or convalescent COVID-19.

In nucleotides, the CDR3 is TGTGCCATAGCGGTGCAGGATTACACAGATACGCAGTATTTT. Translating it yields CAIAVQDYTDTQYF. The V and J genes are TRBV10-3 and TRBJ2-3, with a tentative D call TRBD2 (5 bases). V lost 9 bases and J 2 bases, leaving 15 bases between the germline ends. In germline, CDR1 is ENHRY, CDR2 SYGVKD. The length of the CDR3 is 14 residues.